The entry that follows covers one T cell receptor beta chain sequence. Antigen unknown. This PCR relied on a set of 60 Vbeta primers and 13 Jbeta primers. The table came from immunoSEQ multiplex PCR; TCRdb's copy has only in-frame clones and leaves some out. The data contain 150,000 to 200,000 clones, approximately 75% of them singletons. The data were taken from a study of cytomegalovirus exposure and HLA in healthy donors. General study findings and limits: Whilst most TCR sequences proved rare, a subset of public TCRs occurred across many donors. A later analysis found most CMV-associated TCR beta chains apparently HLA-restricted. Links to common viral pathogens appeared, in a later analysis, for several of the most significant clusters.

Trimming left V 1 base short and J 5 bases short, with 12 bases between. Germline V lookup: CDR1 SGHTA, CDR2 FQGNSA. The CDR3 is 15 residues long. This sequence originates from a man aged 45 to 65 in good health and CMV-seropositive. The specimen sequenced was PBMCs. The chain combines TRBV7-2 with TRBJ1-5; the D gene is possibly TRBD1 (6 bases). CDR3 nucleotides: TGTGCCAGCAGCTTAGTCCAGGGGCCTGATCAGCCCCAGCATTTT. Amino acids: CASSLVQGPDQPQHF. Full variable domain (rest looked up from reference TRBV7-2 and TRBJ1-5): GAGVSQSPSNKVTEKGKDVELRCDPISGHTALYWYRQSLGQGLEFLIYFQGNSAPDKSGLPSDRFSAERTGGSVSTLTIQRTQQEDSAVYLCASSLVQGPDQPQHFGDGTRLSIL.